The 7 T cell receptor beta chains presented below share a single source sample, sequenced in a study of control samples from healthy donors and cancer patients. Profiled with immunoSEQ multiplex PCR; TCRdb holds only in-frame clones, not every one. Of about 180,000 clones listed, 90% are singletons. Sequencing input: blood. The receptors here all came from a woman in her fifties or sixties in good health.

DNA for the CDR3: TGTGCCAGCAGTTCGGTCTACGGTGAAGCTTTCTTT. It codes for CASSSVYGEAFF. This chain connects TRBV28 to TRBJ1-1; D is uncertain. Per the germline V gene, CDR1 is MDHEN and CDR2 is SYDVKM. Trimming took 4 bases from V and 7 from J, leaving 10 bases between them. The CDR3 length is 12 residues. The full variable domain, its missing parts supplied by reference TRBV28 and TRBJ1-1, is DVKVTQSSRYLVKRTGEKVFLECVQDMDHENMFWYRQDPGLGLRLIYFSYDVKMKEKGDIPEGYSVSREKKERFSLILESASTNQTSMYLCASSSVYGEAFFGQGTRLTVV.

The count of this clone is one. This sequence joins TRBV7-9 and TRBJ2-7; 7 positions agree with TRBD2. This CDR3 contains 15 residues. CDR1 and CDR2 from the germline V gene are SEHNR and FQNEAQ (reference sequence). V shed 5 bases, J shed 2 bases, and the junction held 9 bases outside the gene matches. The CDR3 loop is CASSPLSSGTYEQYF. In DNA, the CDR3 is TGTGCCAGCAGCCCCCTTTCTAGCGGAACCTACGAGCAGTACTTC.

This rearrangement joins TRBV7-2 to TRBJ2-7; D is possibly TRBD2 (6 bases). Looked up from germline, CDR1 is SGHTA and CDR2 is FQGNSA. The CDR3 runs 15 residues. Trimming cost V 5 bases and J 3 bases, with 17 bases left between them. CDR3 residues: CASSRGAGLFYEQYF. The CDR3 DNA reads as TGTGCCAGCAGCCGCGGGGCAGGGTTATTCTACGAGCAGTACTTC. The full variable domain, in which reference TRBV7-2 and TRBJ2-7 provide the parts outside the CDR3, is GAGVSQSPSNKVTEKGKDVELRCDPISGHTALYWYRQSLGQGLEFLIYFQGNSAPDKSGLPSDRFSAERTGGSVSTLTIQRTQQEDSAVYLCASSRGAGLFYEQYFGPGTRLTVT.

This clone has a single count. The rearrangement uses TRBV19 and TRBJ2-7, with D possibly matching TRBD1 (6 bases). Germline V gene lookup returns CDR1 LNHDA and CDR2 SQIVND (reference sequence). V dropped 3 bases and J dropped 3 bases, with 15 bases sitting between them. The CDR3 is 15 amino acids. The CDR3 loop is CASSIGGLGGYEQYF. The DNA for the CDR3 is TGTGCCAGTAGTATCGGTGGTTTAGGGGGCTACGAGCAGTACTTC.

J is TRBJ2-7 and V is TRBV30; D may be TRBD1 (5 bases). The CDR3 is made up of 13 amino acids. The V gene's germline CDR1 is GTSNPN and CDR2 SVGIG (reference sequence). Deletions cut 3 bases from V and 1 base from J, with 10 bases between. The CDR3 protein is CAWRRRASYEQYF. DNA of the CDR3: TGTGCCTGGAGGCGCAGGGCTTCCTACGAGCAGTACTTC.

The rearrangement links TRBV19 to TRBJ1-2; D is unclear. The CDR3 spans 13 residues. V was clipped by 6 bases and J by 1 base, with 9 bases between them. From germline, CDR1 is LNHDA and CDR2 SQIVND (reference sequence). CDR3 amino acids: CASRTRGNYGYTF. The CDR3 region has the DNA TGTGCCAGTAGGACCCGTGGTAACTATGGCTACACCTTC.

The chain carries TRBV9 and TRBJ1-1; no reliable D call. The V gene's germline CDR1 is SGDLS and CDR2 YYNGEE. Trimming took off 7 bases at V and 3 bases at J, with 13 bases between the two ends. This CDR3 is 13 amino acids long. CDR3 sequence (DNA): TGTGCCAGCGGAGTTGGTGGATACACTGAAGCTTTCTTT. Its translation: CASGVGGYTEAFF.